Listed below are T cell receptor beta chains from one sample, sequenced in a study of blood T cell repertoires in COVID-19. Clones were sequenced by immunoSEQ multiplex PCR, and TCRdb holds only the in-frame ones, with some missing. The table records over 250,000 clones, approximately 89% of them present only once. Sequencing was done on a sample of peripheral blood. These receptors were collected from a woman aged 55-70 years with acute or convalescent COVID-19. CDR3s include the opening cysteine and the closing phenylalanine or tryptophan. D genes are given only for firm matches.

D gene	V gene	CDR3 protein
TRBD2	TRBV7-8	CASGPGLVVTDTQYF
NA	TRBV7-2	CASSLAPTAGNTIYF
NA	TRBV4-2	CASSPGGANEKLFF
NA	TRBV28	CASSLLQDNSPLHF
TRBD1	TRBV28	CASRPGGTGVDGYTF
TRBD1	TRBV3-1/TRBV3-2	CASSQGTGTSEQYF
TRBD1	TRBV7-8	CASSWGTGTYEQYF
NA	TRBV5-6	CASSLEYDRDTEAFF
NA	TRBV4-2	CASSQLRDQNGYTF
NA	TRBV19	CASSPTGVRSTDTQYF
NA	TRBV4-1	CASSQGVRYEQYF
NA	TRBV6-2/TRBV6-3	CASSPTPVRRANTEAFF
NA	TRBV2	CASIKGEGGIEKLFF
TRBD1	TRBV28	CASRPPPRTGPMNTEAFF
TRBD2	TRBV27	CASSISPWRGAPFGGTDTQYF
TRBD2	TRBV2	CASSATSGGAGELFF
NA	TRBV25-1	CASSERRDEQYF
NA	TRBV7-9	CASSAGVEQYF
TRBD2	TRBV6-5	CASSLGLASTDTQYF
TRBD1	TRBV4-2	CASSQAGTGGNQPQHF
TRBD1	TRBV28	CASSSQGAGSNQPQHF
NA	TRBV4-2	CASSQDEAGGNTIYF
NA	TRBV21-1	CASRDGRGLEETQYF
TRBD1	TRBV5-1	CASSVDRVSTDTQYF
NA	TRBV2	CASRVLTVNTEAFF
NA	TRBV4-1	CASSQVPGNGNTIYF
TRBD1	TRBV14	CASSLRQGDYGYTF
TRBD1	TRBV10-3	CAISEGQGDYGYTF
NA	TRBV28	CASSPRSHEQYF
TRBD2	TRBV28	CASSLGLGHRAGVFSYEQYF
TRBD1	TRBV2	CASSRERTGGHEQYF